This T cell receptor (beta chain) was retrieved from a study of cytomegalovirus exposure and HLA in healthy donors. This CDR3 is 15 amino acids long. The V gene's germline CDR1 is SGHNT and CDR2 YYREEE (reference sequence). The V segment lost 0 bases and the J segment 5 bases; nucleotides outside the gene matches: 3. The PCR contained 60 Vbeta and 13 Jbeta primers. Here immunoSEQ multiplex PCR was the method, and the copy in TCRdb shows in-frame clones only, minus some. The sample yields 150,000 to 250,000 clones, 82% seen once. Sequenced material: PBMCs. The source is a boy between 2 and 15 years old in good health and CMV-seronegative. This chain connects TRBV5-4 to TRBJ2-1, with 9 bases identical to TRBD2. Written as DNA, the CDR3 is TGTGCCAGCAGCTTGGGGGTAGCGGGGGACAATGAGCAGTTCTTC. Translating gives CASSLGVAGDNEQFF.